The 19 T cell receptor beta chains below were found in one sample sequenced in a study of blood T cells in healthy people across ages (dated by TCRdb to about 2015). Receptor libraries were prepared by 5' RACE. Sequenced on an Illumina HiSeq 2500. A second roughly 7 to 12 cycle PCR used a sample-barcoded 5' primer and a J-beta primer mix. Starting from the raw public reads, TCRdb applied fastp trimming at Q25, assembled clones with MiXCR and retained in-frame beta chains. Identical CDR3 protein sequences are pooled into one entry, listed with their most common genes and DNA. The sample table lists about 970,000 distinct CDR3 sequences, approximately 50% of them with a count of one. Clones ranked in the top ten supply 20% to 25% of the sample. The sequencing sample was made of blood. The origin of the receptors is a woman aged 60-75 years in good health.

The V gene is TRBV7-2, the J gene TRBJ1-2, with a tentative D call TRBD1 (5 bases). V was trimmed by 5 bases and J by 3 bases, leaving 10 bases between them. The CDR3 length is 13 residues. CDR1 is SGHTA and CDR2 is FQGNSA in the germline V gene. The CDR3 loop is CASSRRVYYGYTF. The CDR3 DNA is TGTGCCAGCAGCCGCAGGGTTTACTATGGCTACACCTTC. Filled out from reference TRBV7-2 and TRBJ1-2, the complete variable domain reads GAGVSQSPSNKVTEKGKDVELRCDPISGHTALYWYRQSLGQGLEFLIYFQGNSAPDKSGLPSDRFSAERTGGSVSTLTIQRTQQEDSAVYLCASSRRVYYGYTFGSGTRLTVV.

The table lists this clonotype with a few counts. This chain links TRBV6-6 with TRBJ2-3; tentative D call: TRBD2 (6 bases). The length of the CDR3 is 14 residues. Germline V gene sequence: CDR1 MNHNY, CDR2 SVGAGI (reference sequence). The V end was cut by 4 bases, the J end by 4 bases, with 12 bases between. The CDR3 nucleotides are TGTGCCAGCAGTTCGGGGGTGAGGTCAGATACGCAGTATTTT. Its protein product is CASSSGVRSDTQYF.

The V call is TRBV9, the J call TRBJ2-5; TRBD2 matches 8 bases. V lost 1 base, J lost 1 base, and 3 bases stayed unmatched. Per the germline V gene, CDR1 is SGDLS and CDR2 is YYNGEE. CDR3 length: 15 residues. The CDR3 reads CASSVTSGVQETQYF. CDR3 DNA sequence: TGTGCCAGCAGCGTAACTAGCGGAGTCCAAGAGACCCAGTACTTC.

The table lists this clonotype with a count of one. This rearrangement joins TRBV4-3 to TRBJ2-1, with TRBD1 matching over 9 bases. There are 17 residues in the CDR3. V was pared by 1 base and J by 3 bases, with 7 bases of the junction left unmatched. CDR1 is LGHNA and CDR2 is YSLEER in the germline V gene. The CDR3 DNA is TGCGCCAGCAGCCAAGGACAGGGGGAGGGAATCTACAATGAGCAGTTCTTC. Translating gives CASSQGQGEGIYNEQFF.

The chain carries TRBV7-2 and TRBJ1-2; D gene unclear. The CDR3 length is 15 residues. CDR1 SGHTA and CDR2 FQGNSA come from the germline V gene. V was clipped by 4 bases and J by 1 base, with 13 bases between them. Here the CDR3 reads CASSWEDYFNYGYTF. The CDR3 nucleotides read TGTGCCAGCAGCTGGGAGGACTACTTTAACTATGGCTACACCTTC. The whole variable domain, filled in from reference TRBV7-2 and TRBJ1-2, reads GAGVSQSPSNKVTEKGKDVELRCDPISGHTALYWYRQSLGQGLEFLIYFQGNSAPDKSGLPSDRFSAERTGGSVSTLTIQRTQQEDSAVYLCASSWEDYFNYGYTFGSGTRLTVV.

In regard to this clonotype: The junction shows a germline mismatch at one end, possibly a read error. The chain links TRBV7-8 to TRBJ2-4, with D possibly TRBD2 on 5 matching bases. The J call is doubtful: the DNA matches TRBJ2-7 better. The CDR3 runs to 15 residues. Germline assignment: CDR1 SGHVS and CDR2 FQNEAQ. CDR3 loop: CACSPQRTRPYEQYF. The CDR3 nucleotides are TGTGCCTGCAGCCCACAGCGGACCAGACCCTACGAGCAGTACTTC.

J is TRBJ2-7 and V is TRBV29-1, with 12 bases that match TRBD2. TRBJ2-5 matches the DNA end more closely, so the J call is doubtful. The CDR3 spans 15 residues. Germline V gene sequence: CDR1 SQVTM, CDR2 ANQGSEA. Written as DNA, the CDR3 is TGCAGCGTTGTCCTCCTAGCGGGAGGGCGGGTGACCCAGTACTTC. Its translation: CSVVLLAGGRVTQYF.

The chain couples TRBV27 to TRBJ1-5, with D perhaps TRBD1 (6 bases). CDR1 and CDR2 from the germline V gene are MNHEY and SMNVEV (reference sequence). The CDR3 spans 13 residues. The V and J ends lost 8 bases and 4 bases respectively, with 12 bases between them. The CDR3 nucleotides are TGTGCCAGCTCAACAGGGTGTAATCAGCCCCAGCATTTT. This translates into CASSTGCNQPQHF.

The sample holds a few counts of this clonotype. The chain combines TRBV9 with TRBJ2-5; weak D call: TRBD2 (7 bases). Trimming left V 3 bases short and J 4 bases short, with 19 bases between. Germline V gene lookup returns CDR1 SGDLS and CDR2 YYNGEE. The CDR3 extends over 16 amino acids. The CDR3 protein is CASSAYREGVRETQYF. The CDR3 nucleotides read TGTGCCAGCAGCGCTTACAGGGAGGGCGTTCGAGAGACCCAGTACTTC. The full variable domain, completed using reference TRBV9 and TRBJ2-5, is DSGVTQTPKHLITATGQRVTLRCSPRSGDLSVYWYQQSLDQGLQFLIQYYNGEERAKGNILERFSAQQFPDLHSELNLSSLELGDSALYFCASSAYREGVRETQYFGPGTRLLVL.

This clonotype came up a few times. The gene calls are TRBV27 and TRBJ1-4; 7 bases agree with TRBD1. Germline lookup yields CDR1 MNHEY and CDR2 SMNVEV (reference sequence). The CDR3 runs 14 residues. The ends lost 6 bases at V and 2 bases at J; junction bases unmatched: 3. The CDR3 is CASRPGQTNEKLFF. CDR3 in DNA: TGTGCCAGCAGACCGGGACAGACTAATGAAAAACTGTTTTTT.

The chain uses TRBV28 and TRBJ2-1; 13 nucleotides line up with TRBD2. Trimming cost V 5 bases and J 5 bases; bases outside gene matches: 6. CDR1 is MDHEN, CDR2 SYDVKM, per germline. The CDR3 consists of 16 residues. The CDR3 spells CASSPGLAGLNNEQFF. CDR3 DNA sequence: TGTGCCAGCAGTCCGGGACTAGCGGGACTTAACAATGAGCAGTTCTTC.

As for this clonotype: The junction departs from the called germline gene at one end, perhaps through a read error. The DNA for the CDR3 is TGTGCCAGCAGTGTATCGACAGGGGGGTACCAGCAGTACTTC. Protein sequence: CASSVSTGGYQQYF. The rearrangement links TRBV27 to TRBJ2-5; 9 bases map to TRBD1. This CDR3 contains 14 residues. Germline V gene lookup returns CDR1 MNHEY and CDR2 SMNVEV (reference sequence).

The V gene is TRBV18, the J gene TRBJ2-5, with D perhaps matching TRBD1 (6 bases). CDR3 size: 14 residues. The V and J ends lost 6 bases and 4 bases respectively, with 15 bases between them. Germline V gene data show CDR1 as KGHSH and CDR2 as LQKENI. The chain's CDR3 is CASSPNRARETQYF. In DNA, the CDR3 is TGTGCCAGCTCCCCGAACAGGGCCCGAGAGACCCAGTACTTC.

The chain couples TRBV11-2 to TRBJ2-1, with TRBD2 matching over 7 bases. The CDR3 totals 15 residues. Germline trimming cut 6 bases from V and 4 bases from J; bases unmatched to any gene: 9. Germline assignment: CDR1 SGHAT and CDR2 FQNNGV. The CDR3 is CASSTTGTTYNEQFF. Written as DNA, the CDR3 is TGTGCCAGCAGTACCACCGGGACTACGTACAATGAGCAGTTCTTC.

This chain uses TRBV29-1 with TRBJ2-1; 15 bases match TRBD2. CDR1 SQVTM and CDR2 ANQGSEA come from the germline V gene. The CDR3 runs to 16 residues. The V and J ends lost 8 bases and 0 bases, in that order; junction bases with no gene match: 5. The CDR3 protein is CSSRTSGRASYNEQFF. CDR3 sequence (DNA): TGCAGCTCAAGGACTAGCGGGAGGGCCTCCTACAATGAGCAGTTCTTC.

The sample holds one count of this clonotype. The rearrangement joins TRBV3-1 to TRBJ1-1; D call uncertain. The CDR3 totals 13 residues. V was cut by 1 base and J by 6 bases, with 9 bases left in between. Per germline, CDR1 LGHDT and CDR2 YNNKEL (reference sequence). The CDR3, as DNA: TGTGCCAGCAGCCAAGGAGCTGTCGCTGAAGCTTTCTTT. Its translation is CASSQGAVAEAFF.

This clonotype was detected a few times. The gene calls are TRBV4-2 and TRBJ2-3, with 7 bases lining up with TRBD2. J lost 9 bases, V lost 0 bases, and 6 bases had no gene match. The CDR3 has 14 amino acids. Germline V gene lookup returns CDR1 LGHNA and CDR2 YNFKEQ. CDR3 DNA sequence: TGTGCCAGCAGCCAAGACGACCCTAGCGGCACGCAGTATTTT. Translating gives CASSQDDPSGTQYF.

The rearrangement links TRBV20-1 to TRBJ2-1; a possible D gene is TRBD1 (5 bases). The CDR3 has 13 amino acids. Trimming removed 1 base at V and 5 bases at J, with 9 bases between. Per the germline V gene, CDR1 is DFQATT and CDR2 is SNEGSKA (reference sequence). The CDR3 DNA sequence: TGCAGTGCTAGAGGGGGCGGACACAATGAGCAGTTCTTC. As protein: CSARGGGHNEQFF.

The chain is built from TRBV4-1 and TRBJ2-7; D may be TRBD1 (6 bases). Germline V gene data show CDR1 as MGHRA and CDR2 as YSYEKL. This CDR3 is built from 14 residues. Trimming cost V 3 bases and J 3 bases, with 12 bases left between them. The CDR3: CASSQDRGDYEQYF. Written as DNA, the CDR3 is TGCGCCAGCAGCCAGGACAGAGGAGACTACGAGCAGTACTTC.